One and the same sample provided the 25 T cell receptor beta chains below, sequenced in a study of T cells in Graves' hyperthyroidism and ophthalmopathy (dated by TCRdb to about 2019). Receptor libraries were prepared by multiplex PCR. This sample was sequenced with an Illumina HiSeq 2000. TCR beta CDR3 regions were amplified from RNA transcripts. For the first round of RT-PCR on the TCR CDR3, the HTBI primer set was used together with the Qiagen OneStep RT-PCR kit. Using fastp at Q25 and MiXCR, TCRdb reprocessed the public reads and kept productive beta chains. Every entry covers one CDR3 protein and lists the most common genes and DNA from its rows. This sample is represented by hundreds of thousands of distinct CDR3 sequences; approximately 15% of them were singletons. Of the sample, roughly a tenth falls within the top ten clones. Sequences were obtained from blood. The receptors come from a woman younger than 30 with Graves' hyperthyroidism.

This clonotype was seen at least ten times. The V gene is TRBV28, the J gene TRBJ2-5; 10 bases are shared with TRBD2. In germline, CDR1 is MDHEN, CDR2 SYDVKM. This CDR3 has 14 amino acids. J gave up 5 bases and V 8 bases, and 8 bases lay outside the gene matches. The CDR3 sequence: CASGTSGNWETQYF. CDR3 DNA: TGTGCCAGCGGAACTAGCGGGAATTGGGAGACCCAGTACTTC.

Turning to this clonotype: This may be a read error: a much more frequent sequence differs by one nucleotide. The gene calls are TRBV28 and TRBJ1-2; D is perhaps TRBD1 (6 bases). The CDR3 is 14 amino acids. The germline V gene has CDR1 MDHEN and CDR2 SYDVKM. The CDR3 reads CASSLGTRNYGYIF. In DNA form, the CDR3 reads TGTGCCAGCAGTTTGGGGACAAGAAACTATGGCTACATCTTC.

This clonotype was seen many times. The chain recombines TRBV29-1 with TRBJ1-1, with 10 positions matching TRBD1. The junction had 13 bases not matched to a gene; V was cut back by 7 bases and J by 5 bases. This CDR3 comprises 15 residues. The germline V gene encodes CDR1 SQVTM and CDR2 ANQGSEA. In nucleotides, the CDR3 is TGCAGCGGTAAAGGATGGGGACAGGGGCCGACTGAAGCTTTCTTT. It specifies CSGKGWGQGPTEAFF.

At least ten counts were recorded for this clonotype. The genes are TRBV29-1 and TRBJ2-3, with D uncertain. Between the trimmed V and J ends, which lost 1 base and 0 bases, there was a span of 11 bases. Germline values: CDR1 SQVTM, CDR2 ANQGSEA. The CDR3 totals 15 residues. The CDR3 loop reads CSVEVGKTSTDTQYF. As DNA, the CDR3 is TGCAGCGTTGAAGTGGGTAAAACTAGCACAGATACGCAGTATTTT.

This clonotype was recorded many times. This chain connects TRBV6-6 to TRBJ2-7; D ambiguous. The V end lost 0 bases, the J end lost 7 bases, and 10 bases lay between the germline ends. Germline CDR1 is MNHNY and CDR2 is SVGAGI (reference sequence). The CDR3 covers 13 residues. CDR3 sequence: CASSYSRPEEQYF. In nucleotides, the CDR3 is TGTGCCAGCAGTTACTCCCGGCCGGAAGAGCAGTACTTC.

In its sample, this clonotype was seen a few times. The chain couples TRBV2 to TRBJ2-7, with a weak D call TRBD1 (5 bases). The CDR3 runs to 13 residues. Trimming stripped 8 bases from V and 6 bases from J, with 17 bases between. Germline assignment: CDR1 SNHLY and CDR2 FYNNEI. CDR3 region: CASAAGYDGEQYF. CDR3 DNA sequence: TGTGCCAGCGCGGCAGGGTATGATGGCGAGCAGTACTTC.

This clonotype showed up many times. The rearrangement uses TRBV7-2 and TRBJ2-7; D unclear. The CDR3 extends over 15 amino acids. V dropped 3 bases and J dropped 5 bases, with 17 bases sitting between them. Germline V gene data show CDR1 as SGHTA and CDR2 as FQGNSA. CDR3 DNA sequence: TGTGCCAGCAGCTTGTTTGTGGCGGTGGGGAACGAGCAGTACTTC. It encodes CASSLFVAVGNEQYF.

This clonotype was picked up many times. The chain uses TRBV18 and TRBJ2-2; D perhaps matches TRBD2 (5 bases). Germline CDR1 is KGHSH and CDR2 is LQKENI. This CDR3 spans 14 amino acids. V dropped 3 bases and J dropped 6 bases, with 11 bases sitting between them. The CDR3 is CASSPPSISGELFF. As DNA, the CDR3 is TGTGCCAGCTCACCGCCTAGCATCTCCGGGGAGCTGTTTTTT.

The V call is TRBV28, the J call TRBJ1-2; D gene uncertain. The V gene lost 4 bases and the J gene lost 8 bases, with 20 bases spanning the gap. The CDR3 spans 15 residues. Germline V gene sequence: CDR1 MDHEN, CDR2 SYDVKM. The DNA of the CDR3 is TGTGCCAGCAGTTCCCACGGGTCGGGCCCAGGCGGCTACACCTTC. Amino acid sequence: CASSSHGSGPGGYTF.

The table lists this clonotype with many counts. The J gene is TRBJ1-4, the V gene TRBV14; D gene ambiguous. V dropped 1 base and J dropped 3 bases, with 12 bases sitting between them. The CDR3 covers 16 residues. CDR1 is SGHDN and CDR2 is FVKESK in the germline V gene. The CDR3, as DNA: TGTGCCAGCAGCCAAGTTGGATGGGTGGCTAATGAAAAACTGTTTTTT. It translates to CASSQVGWVANEKLFF.

This clonotype was seen many times. The CDR3 DNA reads TGTGCCAGCAGTTCCCGGCTAGCGGGGGCCGGGGAGACCCAGTACTTC. Its protein is CASSSRLAGAGETQYF. J is TRBJ2-5 and V is TRBV27; 10 positions match TRBD2. The CDR3 totals 16 residues. V was pared by 4 bases and J by 5 bases, with 10 bases of the junction left unmatched. The germline CDR1 and CDR2 sequences are MNHEY and SMNVEV (reference sequence).

The gene calls are TRBV9 and TRBJ1-4, with no clear D. The CDR3 totals 15 residues. Germline V gene lookup returns CDR1 SGDLS and CDR2 YYNGEE. V lost 0 bases and J 6 bases, leaving 12 bases between the germline ends. CDR3 coding DNA: TGTGCCAGCAGCGTAGCGGGAAACCCGTATGAAAAACTGTTTTTT. It codes for CASSVAGNPYEKLFF.

The V call is TRBV5-8, the J call TRBJ2-3, with TRBD2 identical over 8 bases. The junction had 7 bases not matched to a gene; V was cut back by 1 base and J by 3 bases. Germline V gene sequence: CDR1 SGHTS, CDR2 YDEGEE. This CDR3 has 16 residues. CDR3 DNA: TGTGCCAGCAGCTTGAAATTTGGCGGGAGGACAGATACGCAGTATTTT. This gives the protein CASSLKFGGRTDTQYF.

V usage is TRBV14 and J usage is TRBJ2-1; 12 bases agree with TRBD2. With V trimmed by 1 base and J by 12 bases, 16 bases remained unmatched. From germline, CDR1 is SGHDN and CDR2 FVKESK. The CDR3 runs to 18 residues. The DNA of the CDR3 is TGTGCCAGCAGCCAAGGCTATCGTCTAGCGGGAGGGCCGTTAGGGCAGTTCTTC. Protein: CASSQGYRLAGGPLGQFF.

This clonotype was seen a few times. The V and J genes are TRBV4-1 and TRBJ1-1; unclear D gene. The CDR3 is 14 residues long. Trimming took 3 bases from V and 1 from J, leaving 9 bases between them. Germline assignment: CDR1 MGHRA and CDR2 YSYEKL. CDR3 sequence: CASSQPSRNTEAFF. The CDR3 DNA sequence: TGCGCCAGCAGCCAGCCCAGCCGGAACACTGAAGCTTTCTTT.

This clonotype turned up a few times. The chain joins TRBV28 to TRBJ2-1; 11 positions agree with TRBD2. Germline V gene sequence: CDR1 MDHEN, CDR2 SYDVKM. The trim removed 2 bases at V and 7 bases at J, leaving 4 bases unmatched. The CDR3 totals 15 residues. The DNA for the CDR3 is TGTGCCAGCAGTTTACCTAGCGGGGGGATGAATGAGCAGTTCTTC. The encoded protein is CASSLPSGGMNEQFF.

This clonotype was seen more than once but under ten times. This chain connects TRBV7-9 to TRBJ2-7; 7 bases are a match to TRBD1. Trimming at V came to 5 bases and at J to 0 bases, leaving 10 bases not matched to a gene. The germline gives CDR1 SEHNR, CDR2 FQNEAQ (reference sequence). The CDR3 extends over 16 amino acids. The CDR3 nucleotides are TGTGCCAGCAGCCTCATCGACAGGGTAAGCTCCTACGAGCAGTACTTC. This encodes CASSLIDRVSSYEQYF. Based on the CDR3 plus reference TRBV7-9 and TRBJ2-7, the full variable domain is DTGVSQNPRHKITKRGQNVTFRCDPISEHNRLYWYRQTLGQGPEFLTYFQNEAQLEKSRLLSDRFSAERPKGSFSTLEIQRTEQGDSAMYLCASSLIDRVSSYEQYFGPGTRLTVT.

This clonotype has at least ten counts. The V call is TRBV3-1, the J call TRBJ2-1, with D hard to call. Looked up from germline, CDR1 is LGHDT and CDR2 is YNNKEL (reference sequence). This CDR3 is built from 14 residues. Trimming cost V 3 bases and J 3 bases, with 9 bases left between them. CDR3 in DNA: TGTGCCAGCAGCCACCACGACATCTACAATGAGCAGTTCTTC. This gives the protein CASSHHDIYNEQFF.

This clonotype was seen more than once but under ten times. The genes are TRBV2 and TRBJ2-6; 11 nucleotides line up with TRBD2. This CDR3 contains 18 residues. CDR1 is SNHLY and CDR2 is FYNNEI in the germline V gene. The ends lost 8 bases at V and 0 bases at J; junction bases unmatched: 9. The CDR3 protein is CASVPLAGAISGANVLTF. As DNA, the CDR3 is TGTGCCAGCGTCCCACTAGCGGGAGCGATCTCTGGGGCCAACGTCCTGACTTTC.

Note on this clonotype: The CDR3 ends on some other residue instead of the conserved phenylalanine or tryptophan, so this is likely a read error. The chain joins TRBV7-2 to TRBJ1-1; 8 nucleotides line up with TRBD1. Trimming cost V 5 bases and J 0 bases; bases outside gene matches: 14. This CDR3 has 18 residues. Germline V lookup: CDR1 SGHTA, CDR2 FQGNSA. The CDR3 loop is CASSRQGRGGTVNTEAFS. The CDR3 nucleotides read TGTGCCAGCAGCCGACAGGGGAGGGGGGGAACGGTGAACACTGAAGCTTTCTCT.

This clonotype occurred a few times. This chain uses TRBV2 with TRBJ2-2, with 10 nucleotides matching TRBD1. From germline, CDR1 is SNHLY and CDR2 FYNNEI. The CDR3 consists of 16 residues. The junction had 15 bases not matched to a gene; V was cut back by 10 bases and J by 7 bases. In DNA form, the CDR3 reads TGTGCCATCACCAACACGGGACAGGGGATCATCGGGGAGCTGTTTTTT. As protein: CAITNTGQGIIGELFF.

As concerns this clonotype: A much larger clone differs from this one at a single base, so this may be a read error. The chain couples TRBV29-1 to TRBJ1-1; no clear D. Germline V CDR1 and CDR2: SQVTM, ANQGSEA. The CDR3 contains 12 residues. Trimming shortened V by 4 bases and J by 5 bases, and 11 bases separated the two germline ends. In DNA, the CDR3 is TGCAGCGTTGTTAGGCGCGCTACTGAAGCTTTCTTT. It codes for CSVVRRATEAFF.

This clonotype was recorded many times. The chain employs TRBV30 and TRBJ2-7; no firm D call. Germline V gene lookup returns CDR1 GTSNPN and CDR2 SVGIG (reference sequence). V was cut by 5 bases and J by 9 bases, with 11 bases left in between. The CDR3 extends over 10 amino acids. The CDR3 spells CAWGREGQYF. DNA for the CDR3: TGTGCCTGGGGACGCGAAGGGCAGTACTTC.

This chain links TRBV4-3 with TRBJ2-3; a weak D match, TRBD1 (5 bases). CDR1 and CDR2 (germline): LGHNA, YSLEER. This CDR3 spans 17 amino acids. V shed 0 bases and J shed 0 bases, with 13 bases lying between them. The CDR3 loop is CASSQDMATASTDTQYF. CDR3 coding DNA: TGCGCCAGCAGCCAAGATATGGCGACAGCTAGCACAGATACGCAGTATTTT.

A few counts support this clonotype. The V and J genes are TRBV29-1 and TRBJ1-1; a possible D gene is TRBD1 (6 bases). Germline-derived CDR1 and CDR2 are SQVTM and ANQGSEA. V shed 7 bases and J shed 11 bases, with 17 bases lying between them. The CDR3 runs to 11 residues. The CDR3 is CSASDSPWAFF. The CDR3 nucleotides are TGCAGCGCATCGGACAGTCCATGGGCTTTCTTT.